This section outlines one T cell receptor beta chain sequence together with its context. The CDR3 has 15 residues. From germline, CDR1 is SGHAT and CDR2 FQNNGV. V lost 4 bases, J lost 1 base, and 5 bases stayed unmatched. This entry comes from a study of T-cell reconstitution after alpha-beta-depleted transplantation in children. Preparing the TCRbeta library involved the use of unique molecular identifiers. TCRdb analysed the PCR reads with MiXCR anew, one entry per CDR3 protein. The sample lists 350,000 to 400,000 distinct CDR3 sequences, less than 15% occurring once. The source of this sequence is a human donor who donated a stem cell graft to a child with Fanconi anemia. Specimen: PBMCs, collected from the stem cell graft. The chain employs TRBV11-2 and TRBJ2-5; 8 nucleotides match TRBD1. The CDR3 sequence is CASSSDRAPQETQYF. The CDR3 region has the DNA TGTGCCAGCAGCTCGGACAGGGCACCCCAAGAGACCCAGTACTTC.